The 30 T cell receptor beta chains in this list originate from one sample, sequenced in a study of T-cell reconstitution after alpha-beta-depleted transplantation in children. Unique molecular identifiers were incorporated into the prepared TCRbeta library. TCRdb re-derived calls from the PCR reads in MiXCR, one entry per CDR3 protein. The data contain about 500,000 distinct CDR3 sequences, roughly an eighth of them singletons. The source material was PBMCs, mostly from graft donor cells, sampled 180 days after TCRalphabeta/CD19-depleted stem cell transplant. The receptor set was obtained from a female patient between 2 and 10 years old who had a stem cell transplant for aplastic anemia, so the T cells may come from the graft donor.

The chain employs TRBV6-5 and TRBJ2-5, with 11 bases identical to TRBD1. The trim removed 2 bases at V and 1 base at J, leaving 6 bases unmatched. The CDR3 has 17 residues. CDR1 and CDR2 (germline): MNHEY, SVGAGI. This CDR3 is CASSYLRTGGGQETQYF. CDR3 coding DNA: TGTGCCAGCAGTTACCTAAGGACAGGGGGCGGCCAAGAGACCCAGTACTTC.

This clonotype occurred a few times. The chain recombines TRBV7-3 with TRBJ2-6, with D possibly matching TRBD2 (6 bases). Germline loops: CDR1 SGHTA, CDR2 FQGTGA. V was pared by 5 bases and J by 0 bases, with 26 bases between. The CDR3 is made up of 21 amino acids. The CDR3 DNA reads TGTGCCAGCAGCCTCCTTTTCATGGAGGGAAGGTGGAGCTCTGGGGCCAACGTCCTGACTTTC. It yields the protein CASSLLFMEGRWSSGANVLTF.

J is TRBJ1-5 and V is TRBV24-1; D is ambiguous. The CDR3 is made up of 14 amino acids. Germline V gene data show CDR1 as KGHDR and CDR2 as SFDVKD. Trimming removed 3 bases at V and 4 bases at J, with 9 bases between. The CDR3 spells CATSDIEGNQPQHF. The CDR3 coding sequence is TGTGCCACCAGTGATATAGAGGGAAATCAGCCCCAGCATTTT.

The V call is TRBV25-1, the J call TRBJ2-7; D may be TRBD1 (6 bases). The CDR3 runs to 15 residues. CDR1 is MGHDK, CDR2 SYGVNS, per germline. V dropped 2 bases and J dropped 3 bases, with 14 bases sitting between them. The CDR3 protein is CASSEGGTGNYEQYF. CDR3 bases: TGTGCCAGCAGTGAAGGGGGTACAGGGAACTACGAGCAGTACTTC.

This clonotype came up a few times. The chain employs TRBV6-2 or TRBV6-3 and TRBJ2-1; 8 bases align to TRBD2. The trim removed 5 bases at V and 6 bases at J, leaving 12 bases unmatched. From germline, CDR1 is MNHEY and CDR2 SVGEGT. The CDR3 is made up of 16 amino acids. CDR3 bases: TGTGCCAGCAGTACCCCTGGGGGCGGGAGGAGCAATGAGCAGTTCTTC. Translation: CASSTPGGGRSNEQFF.

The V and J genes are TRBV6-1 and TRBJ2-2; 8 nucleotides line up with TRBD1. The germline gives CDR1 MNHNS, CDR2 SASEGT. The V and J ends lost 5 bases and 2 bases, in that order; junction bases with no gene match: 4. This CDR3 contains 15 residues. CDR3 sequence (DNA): TGTGCCAGCAGTCAGGGGGCCCTTAACACCGGGGAGCTGTTTTTT. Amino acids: CASSQGALNTGELFF.

CDR3 DNA: TGTGCCAGCAGTCTCAGGGACAGGGTTGATAGCAATCAGCCCCAGCATTTT. As protein: CASSLRDRVDSNQPQHF. V gene TRBV28 combines with J gene TRBJ1-5; 9 bases match TRBD1. This CDR3 contains 17 residues. Germline V gives CDR1 MDHEN, CDR2 SYDVKM. V trimming: 5 bases; J trimming: 0 bases; junction bases outside the gene matches: 8. Full variable domain (missing parts from reference TRBV28 and TRBJ1-5): DVKVTQSSRYLVKRTGEKVFLECVQDMDHENMFWYRQDPGLGLRLIYFSYDVKMKEKGDIPEGYSVSREKKERFSLILESASTNQTSMYLCASSLRDRVDSNQPQHFGDGTRLSIL.

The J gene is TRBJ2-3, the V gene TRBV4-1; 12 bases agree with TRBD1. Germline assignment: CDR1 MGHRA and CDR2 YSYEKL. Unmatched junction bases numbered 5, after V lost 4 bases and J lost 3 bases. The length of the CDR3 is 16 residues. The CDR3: CASSRGQGAGTDTQYF. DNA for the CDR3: TGCGCCAGCAGCCGGGGACAGGGGGCGGGAACAGATACGCAGTATTTT.

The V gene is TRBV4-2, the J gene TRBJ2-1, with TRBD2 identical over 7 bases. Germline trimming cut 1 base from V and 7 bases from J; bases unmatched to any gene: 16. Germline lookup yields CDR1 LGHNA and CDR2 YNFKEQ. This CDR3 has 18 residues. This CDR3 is CASSQAAPGRPVLNEQFF. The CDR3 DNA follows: TGTGCCAGCAGCCAAGCCGCCCCCGGGAGGCCGGTCTTAAATGAGCAGTTCTTC.

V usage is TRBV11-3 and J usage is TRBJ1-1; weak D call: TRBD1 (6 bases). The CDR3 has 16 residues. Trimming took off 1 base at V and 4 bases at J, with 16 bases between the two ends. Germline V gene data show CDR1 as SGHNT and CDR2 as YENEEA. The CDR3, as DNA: TGTGCCAGCAGCTTAGTGAGGGGGGGCTGGGGCACTGAAGCTTTCTTT. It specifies CASSLVRGGWGTEAFF.

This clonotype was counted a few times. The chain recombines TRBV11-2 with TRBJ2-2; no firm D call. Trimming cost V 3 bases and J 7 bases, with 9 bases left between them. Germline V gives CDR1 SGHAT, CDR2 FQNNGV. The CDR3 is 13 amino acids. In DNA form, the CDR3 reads TGTGCCAGCAGCTTCCCGGTTGACGGGGAGCTGTTTTTT. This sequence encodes CASSFPVDGELFF.

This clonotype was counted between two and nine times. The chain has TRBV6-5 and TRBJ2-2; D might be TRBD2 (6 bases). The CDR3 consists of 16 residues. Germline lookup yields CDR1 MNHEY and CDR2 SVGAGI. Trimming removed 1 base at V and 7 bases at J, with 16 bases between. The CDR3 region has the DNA TGTGCCAGCAGTTACTTATCGGGTGGGGAGGACGGGGAGCTGTTTTTT. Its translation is CASSYLSGGEDGELFF.

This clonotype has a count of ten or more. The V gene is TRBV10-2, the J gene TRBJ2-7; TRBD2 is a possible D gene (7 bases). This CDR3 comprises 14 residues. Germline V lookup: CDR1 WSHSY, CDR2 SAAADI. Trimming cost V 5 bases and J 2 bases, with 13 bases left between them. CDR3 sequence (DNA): TGCGCCAGCAGTAAACAGGGAGGGGCCTACGAGCAGTACTTC. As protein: CASSKQGGAYEQYF.

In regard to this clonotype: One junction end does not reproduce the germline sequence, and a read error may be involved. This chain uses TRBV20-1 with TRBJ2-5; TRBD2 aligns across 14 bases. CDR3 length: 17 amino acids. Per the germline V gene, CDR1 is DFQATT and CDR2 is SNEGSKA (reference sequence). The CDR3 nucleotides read TGCTGTGCTAAAAGTGGGGGACTAGCGGGAGAGCAAGAGACCCAGTACTTC. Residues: CCAKSGGLAGEQETQYF.

CDR3 sequence reads: CASSRPGGNNEQFF. The CDR3 region has the DNA TGTGCCAGCAGTCGCCCGGGAGGGAACAATGAGCAGTTCTTC. The genes are TRBV7-2 and TRBJ2-1, with 8 bases identical to TRBD2. CDR1 is SGHTA, CDR2 FQGNSA, per germline. This CDR3 is built from 14 residues. Germline trimming cut 6 bases from V and 5 bases from J; bases unmatched to any gene: 6. The entire variable domain, with the rest obtained from reference TRBV7-2 and TRBJ2-1, is as follows: GAGVSQSPSNKVTEKGKDVELRCDPISGHTALYWYRQSLGQGLEFLIYFQGNSAPDKSGLPSDRFSAERTGGSVSTLTIQRTQQEDSAVYLCASSRPGGNNEQFFGPGTRLTVL.

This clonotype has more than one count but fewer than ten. The CDR3 coding sequence is TGCAGTGCCCCGGGACAGCAAGAGACCCAGTACTTC. Translating gives CSAPGQQETQYF. This chain uses TRBV20-1 with TRBJ2-5, with 7 positions matching TRBD1. Germline assignment: CDR1 DFQATT and CDR2 SNEGSKA (reference sequence). The ends lost 6 bases at V and 2 bases at J; junction bases unmatched: 3. The CDR3 totals 12 residues.

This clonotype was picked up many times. The CDR3: CASSPRSPSEFNEQFF. The CDR3 coding sequence is TGCGCCAGCAGCCCAAGATCGCCTAGCGAATTCAATGAGCAGTTCTTC. V usage is TRBV5-1 and J usage is TRBJ2-1, with D maybe TRBD2 (6 bases). Between the trimmed V and J ends, which lost 4 bases and 6 bases, there was a span of 20 bases. Germline V lookup: CDR1 SGHRS, CDR2 YFSETQ. This CDR3 comprises 16 residues.

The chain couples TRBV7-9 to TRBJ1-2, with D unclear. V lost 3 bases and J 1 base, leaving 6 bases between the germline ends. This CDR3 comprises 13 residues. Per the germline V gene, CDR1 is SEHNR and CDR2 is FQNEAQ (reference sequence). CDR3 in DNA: TGTGCCAGCAGCTTGCCGGTTAACTATGGCTACACCTTC. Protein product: CASSLPVNYGYTF. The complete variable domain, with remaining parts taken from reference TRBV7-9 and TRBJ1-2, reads DTGVSQNPRHKITKRGQNVTFRCDPISEHNRLYWYRQTLGQGPEFLTYFQNEAQLEKSRLLSDRFSAERPKGSFSTLEIQRTEQGDSAMYLCASSLPVNYGYTFGSGTRLTVV.

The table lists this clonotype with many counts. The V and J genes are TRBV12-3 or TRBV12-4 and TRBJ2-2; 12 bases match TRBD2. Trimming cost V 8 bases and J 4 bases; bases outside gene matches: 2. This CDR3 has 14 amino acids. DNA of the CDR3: TGTGCCAGCCCTAGCGGGAGGGCCACCGGGGAGCTGTTTTTT. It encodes CASPSGRATGELFF.

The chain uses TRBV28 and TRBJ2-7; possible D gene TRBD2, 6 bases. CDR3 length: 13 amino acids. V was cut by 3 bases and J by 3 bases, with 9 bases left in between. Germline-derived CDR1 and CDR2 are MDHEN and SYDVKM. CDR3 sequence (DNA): TGTGCCAGCAGTTTCCTGGGAGGCTACGAGCAGTACTTC. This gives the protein CASSFLGGYEQYF.

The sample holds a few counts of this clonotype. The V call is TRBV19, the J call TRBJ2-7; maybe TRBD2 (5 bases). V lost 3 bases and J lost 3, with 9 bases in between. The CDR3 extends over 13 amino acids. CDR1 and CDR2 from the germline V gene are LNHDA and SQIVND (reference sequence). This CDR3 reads CASSIERNYEQYF. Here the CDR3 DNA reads TGTGCCAGTAGTATCGAGCGGAACTACGAGCAGTACTTC.

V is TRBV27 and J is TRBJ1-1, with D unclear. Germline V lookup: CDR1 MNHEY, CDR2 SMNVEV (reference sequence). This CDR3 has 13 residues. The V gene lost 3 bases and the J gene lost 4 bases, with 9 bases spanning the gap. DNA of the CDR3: TGTGCCAGCAGTTTCGTGGGGAGCACTGAAGCTTTCTTT. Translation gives CASSFVGSTEAFF.

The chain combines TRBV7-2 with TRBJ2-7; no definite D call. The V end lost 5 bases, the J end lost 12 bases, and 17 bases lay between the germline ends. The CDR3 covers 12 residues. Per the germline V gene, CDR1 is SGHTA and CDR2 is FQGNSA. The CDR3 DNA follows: TGTGCCAGCAGCCGCAAAGACTTCCTCCTGTACTTC. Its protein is CASSRKDFLLYF.

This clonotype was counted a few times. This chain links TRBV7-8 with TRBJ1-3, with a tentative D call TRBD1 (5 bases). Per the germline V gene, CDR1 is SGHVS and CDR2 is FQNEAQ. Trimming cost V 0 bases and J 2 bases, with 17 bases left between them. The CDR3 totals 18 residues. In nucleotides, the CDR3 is TGTGCCAGCAGCTTAGCCCCTCTGGGCGGGGGGACTGGAAACACCATATATTTT. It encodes CASSLAPLGGGTGNTIYF.

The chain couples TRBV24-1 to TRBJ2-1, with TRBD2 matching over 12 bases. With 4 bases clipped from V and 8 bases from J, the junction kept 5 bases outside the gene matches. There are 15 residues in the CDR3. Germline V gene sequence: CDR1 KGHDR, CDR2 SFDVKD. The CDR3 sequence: CATSDPGLAGDEQFF. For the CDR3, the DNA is TGTGCCACCAGTGACCCGGGACTAGCGGGCGATGAGCAGTTCTTC.

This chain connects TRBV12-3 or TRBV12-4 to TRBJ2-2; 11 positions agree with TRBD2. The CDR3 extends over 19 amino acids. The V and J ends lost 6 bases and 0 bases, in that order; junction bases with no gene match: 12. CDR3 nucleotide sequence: TGTGCCAGCAGAAAACCGGGACTAGCGGTTCTCGCGAACACCGGGGAGCTGTTTTTT. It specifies CASRKPGLAVLANTGELFF.

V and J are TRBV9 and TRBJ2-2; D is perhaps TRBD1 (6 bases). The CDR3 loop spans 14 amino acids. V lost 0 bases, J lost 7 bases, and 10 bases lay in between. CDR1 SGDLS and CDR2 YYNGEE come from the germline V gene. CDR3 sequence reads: CASSVGQVIGELFF. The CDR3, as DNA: TGTGCCAGCAGCGTAGGACAGGTCATCGGGGAGCTGTTTTTT.

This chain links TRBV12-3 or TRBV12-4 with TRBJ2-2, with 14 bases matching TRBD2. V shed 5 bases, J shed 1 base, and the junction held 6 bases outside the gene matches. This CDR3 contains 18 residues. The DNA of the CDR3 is TGTGCCAGCAGTCCAGGGACTAGCGGGAGTTGGAACACCGGGGAGCTGTTTTTT. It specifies CASSPGTSGSWNTGELFF.

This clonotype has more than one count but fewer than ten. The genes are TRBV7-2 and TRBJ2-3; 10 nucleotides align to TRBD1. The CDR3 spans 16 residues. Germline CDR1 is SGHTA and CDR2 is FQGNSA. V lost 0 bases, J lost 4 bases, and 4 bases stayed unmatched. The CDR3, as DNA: TGTGCCAGCAGCTTAGCCGGGACAGGGGCCGCAGATACGCAGTATTTT. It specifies CASSLAGTGAADTQYF.

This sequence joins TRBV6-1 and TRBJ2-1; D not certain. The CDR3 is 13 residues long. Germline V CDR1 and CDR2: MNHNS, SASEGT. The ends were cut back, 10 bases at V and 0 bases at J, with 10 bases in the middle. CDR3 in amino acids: CATLGPSYNEQFF. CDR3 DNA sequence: TGTGCCACTTTAGGGCCCTCCTACAATGAGCAGTTCTTC.